This T cell receptor (beta chain) emerged from a study of blood T cell repertoires in COVID-19. Per the authors' pipeline: Reference gene primer amplification gave nucleated cell count estimates. TCRdb's copy holds only in-frame clones and misses some; the assay was immunoSEQ multiplex PCR. From that table come the V and J calls and clone size; the DNA was used to work out D and trimming. The repertoire includes about 34,000 clones, roughly 74% of them detected once, and roughly 15% sits in the top ten. This CDR3 is 20 amino acids long. From germline, CDR1 is KGHSH and CDR2 LQKENI. The trim removed 4 bases at V and 4 bases at J, leaving 14 bases unmatched.

This sequence joins TRBV18 and TRBJ2-1, with 15 bases fitting TRBD2. The TCR was taken from an elderly man with active or convalescent COVID-19. Sample: peripheral blood. The chain's CDR3 is CASSRSGTSGRLGAYNEQFF. The CDR3 bases are TGTGCCAGCTCACGGTCCGGGACTAGCGGGAGGTTGGGAGCATACAATGAGCAGTTCTTC.